This T cell receptor (beta chain) was recovered during a study of CD8 T cells in acute hepatitis C reinfection (dated by TCRdb to about 2021). About the study as a whole: This study examined the TCRbeta repertoire of CD8+ T cells that recognize the HCV NS3-1073 epitope, both during acute infection and after viral clearance. Paired acute and follow-up samples were contributed by four spontaneous resolvers. General findings and caveats noted by the study authors: Regardless of outcome, roughly 12 public clonotypes were found, and one public clonotype used V04-02/J02-02. CDR3 sequences shared with other epitopes were rarely observed, and exact matching may have been limited by differing sequencing approaches. All groups showed preferential use of the TRBV04 and TRBV06 gene families, a pattern that overrepresentation in the naive pool did not explain. NS3-1073 specific cells were too rare to sort in chronically infected subjects, so no follow-up repertoires exist for those subjects. NS3-1073 specific repertoires were highly diverse, with no significant diversity differences between acute resolver, follow-up resolver and acute chronic samples. Because bulk sequencing covered only the TCRbeta chain, the alphabeta pairing of the public clonotypes could not be determined.

Details on this clone: Its antigen is currently not known. Per-base qualities were not stored, and no clone one base away is much larger.

Genomic DNA was extracted from the FACS-sorted cells, and the TCRbeta chains were sequenced by the commercial immunoSEQ service. The original pipeline was this. ImmunoSEQ Analyzer software v3.0 and R v3.5.1 were the tools used to analyze the repertoire data. Only productive rearrangements were analyzed, because any sequences with stop codons or out-of-frame rearrangements were filtered out. The sequencing provider supplied the Simpson diversity, Shannon entropy, CDR3 length and nucleotide addition metrics. Based on frequency, clonotypes were placed into dominant, sub-dominant, low or lowest abundance groups, and clonotypes under 0.1% were left out of most analyses. A CDR3 amino acid clonotype was designated public if detected in at least two subjects at a cumulative frequency of at least 0.5%. Held by TCRdb, this immuneACCESS table contains in-frame sequences only and omits some clones. Under half of the omission traces to an unresolved V gene where checked; the cause of the rest is unknown. The D gene and trimming were derived from the DNA, and the V and J assignments and clone size from that table. The sample table lists about 38,000 clones, 87% of them with a count of one. The ten most abundant clones make up less than 0.6% of the sample.

Trimming removed 5 bases from V and 2 bases from J, leaving 6 bases between the germline ends. CDR1 SGHTA and CDR2 FQGNSA were looked up in the germline V gene. Taken from cysteine to phenylalanine, the CDR3 has 12 residues. The sequence is cut down to CDR3 DNA, 36 bases in frame from base 1. This sample's time point label indicates: naive CD8 control sorted from an acute-time-point sample. Enrolled in the Montreal Hepatitis C Cohort (HEPCO) in Canada, the donors were people who inject drugs, and these donors were followed every 3 months. Acute primary HCV infection was defined by a positive HCV RNA or antibody test following a negative test within the previous 24 weeks. Cells were surface stained with CD3, CD8 and CD45RO antibodies, and an aqua fixable dye was used to exclude dead cells. The cohort also included 6 subjects who developed chronic infection, defined as HCV RNA positivity at 24 weeks. Negative selection by means of the MACS CD8+ T cell Isolation Kit yielded CD8+ T cells from peripheral blood mononuclear cells recovered from cryopreservation by thawing. A BD FACSAria II cell sorter was used to sort the cells.

This TCR derives from a man in his thirties or forties with chronic hepatitis C. The sequencing sample was made of naive CD8+ T cells from PBMCs. The cell subset or site tag for this specimen amounts to: sorted total naive CD45RO-negative CD8+ T cells. The V and J genes are TRBV7-2 and TRBJ1-1, with no reliable assignment of the D segment. The CDR3: CASSLSNTEAFF. The sequenced DNA is TGTGCCAGCAGCCTGTCTAACACTGAAGCTTTCTTT.